Below are 9 T cell receptor beta chains sequenced from a single sample in a study of T cell responses to AZD1222 COVID-19 vaccine. Sequencing used immunoSEQ multiplex PCR; TCRdb keeps in-frame clones, though not all of them. The sample records tens of thousands of clones, 75% to 95% being singletons. Material: peripheral blood, obtained 28 days after the second AZD1222 dose. The receptors stem from an adult who received the AZD1222 COVID-19 vaccine.

The gene calls are TRBV12-3 or TRBV12-4 and TRBJ1-2; weak D call: TRBD1 (5 bases). The CDR3 is 13 amino acids. Deletions cut 2 bases from V and 7 bases from J, with 11 bases between. The CDR3: CASSLWQGRGYTF. The CDR3 DNA sequence: TGTGCCAGCAGTTTATGGCAGGGCCGTGGCTACACCTTC.

CDR3: CASSEVQGNYGYTF. CDR3 sequence (DNA): TGTGCCAGCAGTGAAGTACAGGGTAACTATGGCTACACCTTC. The chain links TRBV6-1 to TRBJ1-2; TRBD1 is a possible D gene (6 bases). This CDR3 is 14 amino acids long. V was clipped by 1 base and J by 1 base, with 7 bases between them. Germline values: CDR1 MNHNS, CDR2 SASEGT.

V is TRBV4-2 and J is TRBJ2-3, with 16 bases fitting TRBD2. J lost 4 bases, V lost 4 bases, and 14 bases had no gene match. CDR1 LGHNA and CDR2 YNFKEQ come from the germline V gene. This CDR3 has 20 amino acids. This CDR3 is CASSLGTGLAGGTTADTQYF. For the CDR3, the DNA is TGTGCCAGCAGCCTTGGAACGGGACTAGCGGGGGGGACGACCGCAGATACGCAGTATTTT.

V is TRBV14 and J is TRBJ2-5; 7 nucleotides match TRBD2. CDR1 is SGHDN and CDR2 is FVKESK in the germline V gene. This CDR3 contains 14 residues. Trimming cost V 4 bases and J 5 bases; bases outside gene matches: 7. The CDR3 here is CASSLLGGYETQYF. CDR3 nucleotide sequence: TGTGCCAGCAGCCTCCTCGGGGGGTATGAGACCCAGTACTTC.

The chain combines TRBV28 with TRBJ1-6; 8 nucleotides align to TRBD1. Germline V gene data show CDR1 as MDHEN and CDR2 as SYDVKM. V trimming: 5 bases; J trimming: 9 bases; junction bases outside the gene matches: 9. This CDR3 comprises 15 residues. CDR3 coding DNA: TGTGCCAGCAGTCCCGGGACAGGTTCCCTTTCACCCCTCCACTTT. Protein sequence: CASSPGTGSLSPLHF.

This chain links TRBV7-2 with TRBJ1-2; D is undetermined. Germline V gives CDR1 SGHTA, CDR2 FQGNSA. This CDR3 comprises 13 residues. V was clipped by 5 bases and J by 5 bases, with 12 bases between them. The CDR3 nucleotides read TGTGCCAGCAGCCCTTGGGCTCAGTATGGCTACACCTTC. It specifies CASSPWAQYGYTF.

This clone was found once. The chain employs TRBV3-1 (or the pseudogene TRBV3-2) and TRBJ2-7; TRBD1 might be the D (6 bases). This CDR3 is 15 amino acids long. V shed 3 bases and J shed 5 bases, with 17 bases lying between them. Germline V gene sequence: CDR1 LGHDT, CDR2 YNNKEL (reference sequence). In DNA form, the CDR3 reads TGTGCCAGCAGCCAGCGACAGGTCGTTAATAACGAGCAGTACTTC. Its translation is CASSQRQVVNNEQYF.

This clone turned up a few times. V usage is TRBV6-5 and J usage is TRBJ1-2, with 7 bases lining up with TRBD1. V trimming: 5 bases; J trimming: 6 bases; junction bases outside the gene matches: 6. The germline gives CDR1 MNHEY, CDR2 SVGAGI. This CDR3 is 13 amino acids long. The CDR3 DNA is TGTGCCAGCAGTAACACAGGGGTGGATGGCTACACCTTC. Amino acid sequence: CASSNTGVDGYTF.

The CDR3 protein is CASSPGNWNTGELFF. The CDR3 DNA reads TGTGCCAGCAGCCCCGGGAACTGGAACACCGGGGAGCTGTTTTTT. This chain uses TRBV7-9 with TRBJ2-2; D is possibly TRBD2 (5 bases). The CDR3 has 15 residues. The V end lost 5 bases, the J end lost 1 base, and 11 bases lay between the germline ends. Germline V lookup: CDR1 SEHNR, CDR2 FQNEAQ (reference sequence).